At least ten counts were recorded for the clone carrying this TCR beta chain. Trimming removed 0 bases at V and 1 base at J, with 6 bases between. CDR1 and CDR2 from the germline V gene are SGHVS and FQNEAQ. The CDR3 runs to 14 residues. These data belong to a study of identical twins. TCRdb recomputed calls from the 5' RACE reads with MiXCR, one row per CDR3 protein. The sample lists fewer than 250,000 distinct CDR3 sequences, approximately 7.3% occurring once. This sample was also put to use in a study of yellow fever vaccine responses in identical twins.

The V and J genes are TRBV7-8 and TRBJ1-1; D not certain. This TCR derives from a woman younger than 30 in good health. Source material: CD8+ T cells sorted from blood. The CDR3 loop reads CASSLAAGNTEAFF. The DNA of the CDR3 is TGTGCCAGCAGCTTAGCGGCCGGGAACACTGAAGCTTTCTTT.